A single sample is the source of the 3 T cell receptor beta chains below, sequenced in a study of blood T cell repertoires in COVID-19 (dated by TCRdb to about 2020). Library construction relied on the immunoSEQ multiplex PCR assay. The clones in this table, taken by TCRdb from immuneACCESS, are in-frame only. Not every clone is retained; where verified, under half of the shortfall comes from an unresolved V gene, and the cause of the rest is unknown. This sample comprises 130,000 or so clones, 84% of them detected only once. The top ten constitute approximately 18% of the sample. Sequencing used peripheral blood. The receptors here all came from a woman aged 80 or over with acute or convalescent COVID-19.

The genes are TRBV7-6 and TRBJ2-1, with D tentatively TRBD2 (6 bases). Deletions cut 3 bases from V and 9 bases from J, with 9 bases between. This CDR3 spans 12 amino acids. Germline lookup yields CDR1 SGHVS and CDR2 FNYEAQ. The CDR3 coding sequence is TGTGCCAGCAGCTTGGAGGGAAGTGAGCAGTTCTTC. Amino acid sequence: CASSLEGSEQFF.

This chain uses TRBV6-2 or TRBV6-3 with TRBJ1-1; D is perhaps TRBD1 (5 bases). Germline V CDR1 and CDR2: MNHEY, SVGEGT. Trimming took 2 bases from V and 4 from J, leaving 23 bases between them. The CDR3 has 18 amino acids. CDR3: CASSYQVGVYRVTTEAFF. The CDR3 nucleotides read TGTGCCAGCAGTTACCAGGTAGGGGTTTATCGGGTGACCACTGAAGCTTTCTTT.

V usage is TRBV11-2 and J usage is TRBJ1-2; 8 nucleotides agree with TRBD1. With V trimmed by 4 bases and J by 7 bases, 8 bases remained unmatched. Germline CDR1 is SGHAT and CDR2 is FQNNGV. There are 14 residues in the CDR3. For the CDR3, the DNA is TGTGCCAGCAGCTACAATCGACAGGGGATTGGCTACACCTTC. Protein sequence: CASSYNRQGIGYTF.